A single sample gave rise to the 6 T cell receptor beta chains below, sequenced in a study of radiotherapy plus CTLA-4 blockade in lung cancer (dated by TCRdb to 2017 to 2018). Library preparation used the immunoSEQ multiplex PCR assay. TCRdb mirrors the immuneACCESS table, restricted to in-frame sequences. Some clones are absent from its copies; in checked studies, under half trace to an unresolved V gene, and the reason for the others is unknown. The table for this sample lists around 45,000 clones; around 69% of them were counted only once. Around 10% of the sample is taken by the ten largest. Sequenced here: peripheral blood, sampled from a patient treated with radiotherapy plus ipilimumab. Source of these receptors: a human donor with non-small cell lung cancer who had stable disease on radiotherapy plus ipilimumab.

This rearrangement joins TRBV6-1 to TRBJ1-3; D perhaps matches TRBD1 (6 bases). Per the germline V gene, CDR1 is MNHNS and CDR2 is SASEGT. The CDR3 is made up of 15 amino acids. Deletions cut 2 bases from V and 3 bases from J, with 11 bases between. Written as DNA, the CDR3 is TGTGCCAGCAGTGAATGGGGACAAGATGGAAACACCATATATTTT. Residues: CASSEWGQDGNTIYF.

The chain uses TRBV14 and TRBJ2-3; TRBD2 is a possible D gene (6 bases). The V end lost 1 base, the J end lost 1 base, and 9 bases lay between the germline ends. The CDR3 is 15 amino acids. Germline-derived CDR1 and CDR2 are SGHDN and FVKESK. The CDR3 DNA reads TGTGCCAGCAGCCAAGTATGGGGGGGCACAGATACGCAGTATTTT. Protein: CASSQVWGGTDTQYF.

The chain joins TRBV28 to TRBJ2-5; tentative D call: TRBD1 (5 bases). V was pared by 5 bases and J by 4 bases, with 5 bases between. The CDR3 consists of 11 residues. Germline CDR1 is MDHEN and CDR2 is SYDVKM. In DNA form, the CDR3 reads TGTGCCAGCAGTGACAGAGAGACCCAGTACTTC. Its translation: CASSDRETQYF. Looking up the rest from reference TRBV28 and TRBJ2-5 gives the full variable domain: DVKVTQSSRYLVKRTGEKVFLECVQDMDHENMFWYRQDPGLGLRLIYFSYDVKMKEKGDIPEGYSVSREKKERFSLILESASTNQTSMYLCASSDRETQYFGPGTRLLVL.

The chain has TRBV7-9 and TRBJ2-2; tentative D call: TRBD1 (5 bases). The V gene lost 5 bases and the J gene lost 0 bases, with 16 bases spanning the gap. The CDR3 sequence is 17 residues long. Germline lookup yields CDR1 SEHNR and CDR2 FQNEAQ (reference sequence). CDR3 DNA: TGTGCCAGCAGCCCCACCCCCGGACAAGCGAACACCGGGGAGCTGTTTTTT. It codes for CASSPTPGQANTGELFF.

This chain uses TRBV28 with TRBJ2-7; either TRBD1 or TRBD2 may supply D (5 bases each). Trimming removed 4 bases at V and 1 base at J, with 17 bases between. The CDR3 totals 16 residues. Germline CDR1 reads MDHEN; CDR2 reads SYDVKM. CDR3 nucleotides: TGTGCCAGCAGTTCCGGGACCACCTCATGGTCCTACGAGCAGTACGTC. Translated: CASSSGTTSWSYEQYV.

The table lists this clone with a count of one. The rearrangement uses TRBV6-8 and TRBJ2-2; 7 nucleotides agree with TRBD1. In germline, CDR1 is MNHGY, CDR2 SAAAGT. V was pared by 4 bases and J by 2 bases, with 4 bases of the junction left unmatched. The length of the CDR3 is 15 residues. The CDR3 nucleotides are TGTGCCAGCAGTTTAGGGGACAGCAACACCGGGGAGCTGTTTTTT. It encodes CASSLGDSNTGELFF.